This entry lists 26 T cell receptor beta chains sequenced from one sample in a study of blood T cell repertoires in COVID-19. Profiled with immunoSEQ multiplex PCR; TCRdb holds only in-frame clones, not every one. The table lists fewer than 450,000 clones, 88% of them singletons. The source material was PBMCs or T cells enriched from blood (not recorded which). These receptors originate from a woman in her thirties or forties with acute COVID-19.

The chain recombines TRBV5-4 with TRBJ2-3, with 9 bases that match TRBD1. The CDR3 contains 15 residues. The J segment lost 3 bases and the V segment lost 6 bases, leaving 8 bases of the junction unmatched. CDR1 is SGHNT and CDR2 is YYREEE in the germline V gene (reference sequence). The CDR3 loop is CASIPDRGFTDTQYF. As DNA, the CDR3 is TGTGCCAGCATCCCGGACAGGGGATTTACAGATACGCAGTATTTT. Full variable domain (rest looked up from reference TRBV5-4 and TRBJ2-3): ETGVTQSPTHLIKTRGQQVTLRCSSQSGHNTVSWYQQALGQGPQFIFQYYREEENGRGNFPPRFSGLQFPNYSSELNVNALELDDSALYLCASIPDRGFTDTQYFGPGTRLTVL.

CDR3 sequence: CASSYSRAEPQHF. The CDR3 coding sequence is TGTGCCAGCAGTTACTCCAGGGCAGAGCCCCAGCATTTT. This chain connects TRBV6-5 to TRBJ1-5; TRBD1 might be the D (5 bases). The CDR3 totals 13 residues. Germline values: CDR1 MNHEY, CDR2 SVGAGI. V was cut by 0 bases and J by 8 bases, with 8 bases left in between.

The chain combines TRBV19 with TRBJ1-2, with 7 bases fitting TRBD1. The ends lost 4 bases at V and 6 bases at J; junction bases unmatched: 11. This CDR3 contains 15 residues. Germline CDR1 and CDR2: LNHDA and SQIVND (reference sequence). The chain's CDR3 is CASSTHRQGWDGYTF. The CDR3 region has the DNA TGTGCCAGTAGTACGCACCGACAGGGTTGGGATGGCTACACCTTC.

This clone has more than one count but fewer than ten. The rearrangement joins TRBV28 to TRBJ1-2, with a possible D match to TRBD1 (6 bases). The V end lost 3 bases, the J end lost 4 bases, and 12 bases lay between the germline ends. The CDR3 is 14 amino acids. Germline values: CDR1 MDHEN, CDR2 SYDVKM. In DNA form, the CDR3 reads TGTGCCAGCAGTTTGATTATAGGGGGCTATGGCTACACCTTC. Its translation: CASSLIIGGYGYTF.

The chain combines TRBV7-9 with TRBJ1-5, with D maybe TRBD1 (6 bases). Germline-derived CDR1 and CDR2 are SEHNR and FQNEAQ (reference sequence). The CDR3 spans 14 residues. Between the trimmed V and J ends, which lost 6 bases and 3 bases, there was a span of 12 bases. Written as DNA, the CDR3 is TGTGCCAGCAGTCCGACAGGACTCAATCAGCCCCAGCATTTT. Residues: CASSPTGLNQPQHF. Filled out from reference TRBV7-9 and TRBJ1-5, the complete variable domain reads DTGVSQNPRHKITKRGQNVTFRCDPISEHNRLYWYRQTLGQGPEFLTYFQNEAQLEKSRLLSDRFSAERPKGSFSTLEIQRTEQGDSAMYLCASSPTGLNQPQHFGDGTRLSIL.

The CDR3 nucleotides are TGTGCCAGCAGCTTAGACGCCGCGAGGGCTGAAGCTTTCTTT. It encodes CASSLDAARAEAFF. This rearrangement joins TRBV11-2 to TRBJ1-1; D not resolved. The V end was cut by 0 bases, the J end by 6 bases, with 11 bases between. The germline CDR1 and CDR2 sequences are SGHAT and FQNNGV. There are 14 residues in the CDR3.

The J gene is TRBJ2-2, the V gene TRBV3-1 (or the pseudogene TRBV3-2); D remains ambiguous. Germline V gene lookup returns CDR1 LGHDT and CDR2 YNNKEL (reference sequence). CDR3 length: 13 amino acids. V lost 3 bases to trimming and J lost 1 base, with 3 bases between them. The CDR3 protein is CASSHRNTGELFF. CDR3 DNA: TGTGCCAGCAGCCACAGGAACACCGGGGAGCTGTTTTTT.

This clone was picked up a small number of times. The chain combines TRBV29-1 with TRBJ2-3; 7 bases align to TRBD2. The germline gives CDR1 SQVTM, CDR2 ANQGSEA. The V gene end was trimmed by 4 bases and the J gene end by 0 bases; junction bases not matched to a gene: 1. The CDR3 length is 13 residues. Written as DNA, the CDR3 is TGCAGCGTTGTTAGCGGGAGCACAGATACGCAGTATTTT. Its protein is CSVVSGSTDTQYF.

V usage is TRBV18 and J usage is TRBJ1-2; maybe TRBD1 (6 bases). This CDR3 has 12 residues. Trimming took 3 bases from V and 8 from J, leaving 10 bases between them. Germline V CDR1 and CDR2: KGHSH, LQKENI. CDR3 sequence: CASSPRDTGYTF. CDR3 nucleotide sequence: TGTGCCAGCTCACCCCGGGACACCGGCTACACCTTC. Looking up the rest from reference TRBV18 and TRBJ1-2 gives the full variable domain: NAGVMQNPRHLVRRRGQEARLRCSPMKGHSHVYWYRQLPEEGLKFMVYLQKENIIDESGMPKERFSAEFPKEGPSILRIQQVVRGDSAAYFCASSPRDTGYTFGSGTRLTVV.

This clone was found a few times. The rearrangement links TRBV19 to TRBJ2-5; D perhaps matches TRBD1 (6 bases). V lost 4 bases to trimming and J lost 4 bases, with 10 bases between them. The germline CDR1 and CDR2 sequences are LNHDA and SQIVND (reference sequence). The CDR3 has 13 residues. For the CDR3, the DNA is TGTGCCAGTAGTAGCAGGGGCGTAGAGACCCAGTACTTC. It codes for CASSSRGVETQYF.

This sequence joins TRBV3-1 (or the pseudogene TRBV3-2) and TRBJ2-5, with D possibly TRBD2 on 7 matching bases. CDR3 size: 16 residues. Deletions cut 0 bases from V and 6 bases from J, with 17 bases between. The germline CDR1 and CDR2 sequences are LGHDT and YNNKEL (reference sequence). The CDR3 region has the DNA TGTGCCAGCAGCCAAGAATATCGCGGGGGCCCGCAGACCCAGTACTTC. It codes for CASSQEYRGGPQTQYF.

This chain uses TRBV19 with TRBJ2-1; 8 bases are shared with TRBD2. This CDR3 is built from 15 residues. Per the germline V gene, CDR1 is LNHDA and CDR2 is SQIVND (reference sequence). V dropped 5 bases and J dropped 4; count of bases not matched to a gene: 7. Written as DNA, the CDR3 is TGTGCCAGTAGTCCTCGGGGGGGGCCATACAATGAGCAGTTCTTC. Amino acids: CASSPRGGPYNEQFF.

The chain combines TRBV15 with TRBJ1-5; TRBD1 matches 7 bases. J was trimmed by 1 base and V by 0 bases; bases with no gene match: 6. Germline CDR1 LNHNV, CDR2 YYDKDF (reference sequence). This CDR3 has 17 amino acids. The CDR3 here is CATSRDLPDRSNQPQHF. CDR3 coding DNA: TGTGCCACCAGCAGAGATCTTCCGGACAGGAGCAATCAGCCCCAGCATTTT.

The V call is TRBV27, the J call TRBJ2-6, with unresolved D. V was shortened by 6 bases and J by 0 bases, with 9 bases between the two germline ends. Germline CDR1 MNHEY, CDR2 SMNVEV (reference sequence). CDR3 length: 15 amino acids. Written as DNA, the CDR3 is TGTGCCAGCAGCTTCCTTCTCTCTGGGGCCAACGTCCTGACTTTC. The encoded protein is CASSFLLSGANVLTF.

This chain connects TRBV19 to TRBJ2-3; TRBD1 aligns across 7 bases. CDR1 and CDR2 from the germline V gene are LNHDA and SQIVND (reference sequence). The CDR3 consists of 14 residues. Trimming cost V 6 bases and J 2 bases; bases outside gene matches: 5. The CDR3 bases are TGTGCCAGTAGCCCAACAGGGGCCACAGATACGCAGTATTTT. Translating it yields CASSPTGATDTQYF.

The chain combines TRBV25-1 with TRBJ1-4; no definite D call. The CDR3 runs 15 residues. Trimming shortened V by 4 bases and J by 6 bases, and 15 bases separated the two germline ends. Germline V lookup: CDR1 MGHDK, CDR2 SYGVNS. This CDR3 reads CASSGPGLGDEKLFF. CDR3 nucleotide sequence: TGTGCCAGCAGTGGCCCGGGCCTCGGGGATGAAAAACTGTTTTTT.

CDR3 in DNA: TGCGCCAGCAGCTATTCCGGGACAGGGGACTACGAGCAGTACTTC. Translated, it gives CASSYSGTGDYEQYF. The chain recombines TRBV4-1 with TRBJ2-7; 10 positions agree with TRBD1. With 5 bases clipped from V and 3 bases from J, the junction kept 7 bases outside the gene matches. CDR1 and CDR2 from the germline V gene are MGHRA and YSYEKL. There are 15 residues in the CDR3.

This chain uses TRBV30 with TRBJ1-1; unclear D gene. Germline assignment: CDR1 GTSNPN and CDR2 SVGIG (reference sequence). This CDR3 has 13 amino acids. V was trimmed by 4 bases and J by 4 bases, leaving 13 bases between them. The CDR3 coding sequence is TGTGCCTGGAATGAACAGCCGAGCACTGAAGCTTTCTTT. It codes for CAWNEQPSTEAFF. Drawing the rest from reference TRBV30 and TRBJ1-1, the complete variable domain is SQTIHQWPATLVQPVGSPLSLECTVEGTSNPNLYWYRQAAGRGLQLLFYSVGIGQISSEVPQNLSASRPQDRQFILSSKKLLLSDSGFYLCAWNEQPSTEAFFGQGTRLTVV.

The chain is built from TRBV2 and TRBJ1-4; no definite D call. CDR1 SNHLY and CDR2 FYNNEI come from the germline V gene. The CDR3 runs to 14 residues. V was pared by 8 bases and J by 5 bases, with 15 bases between. This CDR3 is CASSNSHGNEKLFF. CDR3 bases: TGTGCCAGCTCGAACAGCCATGGGAATGAAAAACTGTTTTTT.

V is TRBV19 and J is TRBJ2-7, with TRBD1 matching over 8 bases. The J segment lost 4 bases and the V segment lost 4 bases, leaving 6 bases of the junction unmatched. Germline CDR1 is LNHDA and CDR2 is SQIVND (reference sequence). This CDR3 contains 14 residues. The CDR3 sequence is CASSKDRVGYEQYF. The CDR3 bases are TGTGCCAGTAGTAAGGACAGGGTAGGATACGAGCAGTACTTC.

To note about this clone: Additional DNA sequences in this sample encode the identical CDR3. The CDR3 bases are TGTGCCAGCAGCCGGGACAGTAACTATGGCTACACCTTC. This translates into CASSRDSNYGYTF. The rearrangement links TRBV7-9 to TRBJ1-2; TRBD1 matches 7 bases. The V gene end was trimmed by 5 bases and the J gene end by 1 base; junction bases not matched to a gene: 1. The CDR3 extends over 13 amino acids. CDR1 is SEHNR and CDR2 is FQNEAQ in the germline V gene (reference sequence).

This chain uses TRBV19 with TRBJ1-5, with a tentative D call TRBD1 (6 bases). The CDR3 extends over 14 amino acids. Deletions cut 6 bases from V and 2 bases from J, with 11 bases between. Germline CDR1 LNHDA, CDR2 SQIVND (reference sequence). This CDR3 is CASSTGWGNQPQHF. The CDR3 DNA follows: TGTGCCAGTAGCACAGGGTGGGGCAATCAGCCCCAGCATTTT.

The rearrangement uses TRBV29-1 and TRBJ2-1, with 12 bases that match TRBD2. CDR1 SQVTM and CDR2 ANQGSEA come from the germline V gene. This CDR3 is built from 14 residues. V dropped 7 bases and J dropped 4; count of bases not matched to a gene: 5. This chain's CDR3 is CSGTGTSGYNEQFF. DNA for the CDR3: TGCAGCGGCACCGGGACTAGCGGGTACAATGAGCAGTTCTTC.

The gene calls are TRBV9 and TRBJ2-3, with 7 bases aligning to TRBD2. This CDR3 spans 15 amino acids. The germline V gene encodes CDR1 SGDLS and CDR2 YYNGEE. The ends lost 3 bases at V and 7 bases at J; junction bases unmatched: 11. Here the CDR3 DNA reads TGTGCCAGCAGCGCCGGGCACGTGCGGGGGTATACGCAGTATTTT. Its translation: CASSAGHVRGYTQYF.

V is TRBV7-8 and J is TRBJ2-7, with a possible D match to TRBD1 (5 bases). The CDR3 is 15 residues long. V was trimmed by 2 bases and J by 2 bases, leaving 13 bases between them. Germline CDR1 reads SGHVS; CDR2 reads FQNEAQ. CDR3 sequence: CASSLSPDRAYEQYF. CDR3 DNA: TGTGCCAGCAGCTTATCCCCCGACAGAGCCTACGAGCAGTACTTC.

The genes are TRBV30 and TRBJ1-6; 9 bases agree with TRBD1. The J segment lost 8 bases and the V segment lost 4 bases, leaving 12 bases of the junction unmatched. This CDR3 has 16 amino acids. The germline V gene encodes CDR1 GTSNPN and CDR2 SVGIG (reference sequence). The CDR3, as DNA: TGTGCCTGGAAAGGCCGGGACAGGGAGATCTATTCACCCCTCCACTTT. Translation: CAWKGRDREIYSPLHF.